The 12 T cell receptor beta chains in this list originate from one sample, sequenced in a study of cytotoxic CD8 clonotypes in ibrutinib-treated CLL. Here immunoSEQ multiplex PCR was the method, and the copy in TCRdb shows in-frame clones only, minus some. The data hold approximately 160,000 clones, with 70% to 90% observed a single time. Sequencing was performed on PBMCs, taken at disease progression, from a patient treated with ibrutinib. These receptors were obtained from a human donor with chronic lymphocytic leukemia.

The J gene is TRBJ2-3, the V gene TRBV29-1; D unresolved. With 3 bases removed from V and 0 bases from J, the gap between germline ends came to 4 bases. There are 12 residues in the CDR3. Germline V gene data show CDR1 as SQVTM and CDR2 as ANQGSEA. The CDR3, as DNA: TGCAGCGTTGACGGTAGCACAGATACGCAGTATTTT. Residues: CSVDGSTDTQYF.

The chain carries TRBV10-2 and TRBJ2-7, with 9 bases lining up with TRBD2. This CDR3 has 17 residues. V lost 0 bases, J lost 3 bases, and 9 bases stayed unmatched. The germline V gene has CDR1 WSHSY and CDR2 SAAADI. The CDR3 DNA reads as TGCGCCAGCAGTGAGTCCTCGGTAGCGGGAGTATTCTACGAGCAGTACTTC. This gives the protein CASSESSVAGVFYEQYF.

This sequence joins TRBV5-1 and TRBJ1-2; D is undetermined. Trimming took off 0 bases at V and 3 bases at J, with 12 bases between the two ends. Germline values: CDR1 SGHRS, CDR2 YFSETQ. The CDR3 length is 15 residues. The CDR3: CASSLEAGRDYGYTF. The CDR3 nucleotides read TGCGCCAGCAGCTTGGAGGCGGGTAGGGACTATGGCTACACCTTC.

The J gene is TRBJ1-1, the V gene TRBV9; D ambiguous. V lost 4 bases, J lost 4 bases, and 14 bases lay in between. CDR1 SGDLS and CDR2 YYNGEE come from the germline V gene. This CDR3 is built from 14 residues. The CDR3, as DNA: TGTGCCAGCAGCAGCGGTAGGGCGCCCACTGAAGCTTTCTTT. Its translation: CASSSGRAPTEAFF.

The rearrangement uses TRBV7-2 and TRBJ1-2; TRBD1 is a possible D gene (6 bases). V was trimmed by 2 bases and J by 1 base, leaving 11 bases between them. Germline CDR1 SGHTA, CDR2 FQGNSA. The length of the CDR3 is 15 residues. The CDR3 region has the DNA TGTGCCAGCAGCTTAACAGGGTCATATAACTATGGCTACACCTTC. Protein product: CASSLTGSYNYGYTF.

This clone has a handful of counts. The chain couples TRBV29-1 to TRBJ1-2; D is unresolved. The CDR3 is made up of 14 amino acids. Germline CDR1 reads SQVTM; CDR2 reads ANQGSEA. The CDR3 is CGAGRTNTDYGYTF. The CDR3 region has the DNA TGCGGCGCGGGTCGGACGAATACAGATTATGGCTACACCTTC. The full variable domain, completed using reference TRBV29-1 and TRBJ1-2, is SAVISQKPSRDICQRGTSLTIQCQVDSQVTMMFWYRQQPGQSLTLIATANQGSEATYESGFVIDKFPISRPNLTFSTLTVSNMSPEDSSIYLCGAGRTNTDYGYTFGSGTRLTVV.

The gene calls are TRBV19 and TRBJ2-1, with D tentatively TRBD1 or TRBD2 (6 bases each). The CDR3 has 18 residues. From germline, CDR1 is LNHDA and CDR2 SQIVND (reference sequence). Trimming removed 3 bases from V and 5 bases from J, with 23 bases in between. The DNA of the CDR3 is TGTGCCAGTAGTATTCAGGGGTCGCTTGGCGGGAAGAACAATGAGCAGTTCTTC. Residues: CASSIQGSLGGKNNEQFF.

The J gene is TRBJ1-1, the V gene TRBV19; 8 positions agree with TRBD1. Germline-derived CDR1 and CDR2 are LNHDA and SQIVND (reference sequence). J was trimmed by 7 bases and V by 8 bases; bases with no gene match: 3. This CDR3 comprises 11 residues. This CDR3 is CASSDRGEAFF. The CDR3 DNA reads as TGTGCCAGTTCCGACAGGGGTGAAGCTTTCTTT.

The CDR3 DNA is TGTGCCAGCAGTTTAGTCGGACTAGCGGGGGGAGGTACTTACAATGAGCAGTTCTTC. It specifies CASSLVGLAGGGTYNEQFF. The gene calls are TRBV28 and TRBJ2-1, with 14 bases identical to TRBD2. Germline V gene lookup returns CDR1 MDHEN and CDR2 SYDVKM. Trimming cost V 2 bases and J 4 bases; bases outside gene matches: 10. The CDR3 totals 19 residues. Looking up the rest from reference TRBV28 and TRBJ2-1 gives the full variable domain: DVKVTQSSRYLVKRTGEKVFLECVQDMDHENMFWYRQDPGLGLRLIYFSYDVKMKEKGDIPEGYSVSREKKERFSLILESASTNQTSMYLCASSLVGLAGGGTYNEQFFGPGTRLTVL.

This chain connects TRBV29-1 to TRBJ1-2; possibly TRBD1 for D (5 bases). Deletions cut 1 base from V and 5 bases from J, with 8 bases between. From germline, CDR1 is SQVTM and CDR2 ANQGSEA. The length of the CDR3 is 12 residues. The CDR3 loop is CSVEGDLYGYTF. The DNA of the CDR3 is TGCAGCGTTGAAGGGGACTTGTATGGCTACACCTTC.

Here the CDR3 DNA reads TGTGCCAGCAGCTTAGGCGAATATCAGCCCCAGCATTTT. It encodes CASSLGEYQPQHF. The gene calls are TRBV7-2 and TRBJ1-5; D not resolved. The germline CDR1 and CDR2 sequences are SGHTA and FQGNSA. CDR3 length equals 13 residues. V dropped 1 base and J dropped 5 bases, with 6 bases sitting between them.

V usage is TRBV6-1 and J usage is TRBJ2-1; 9 nucleotides match TRBD1. This CDR3 has 19 amino acids. V shed 2 bases, J shed 1 base, and the junction held 12 bases outside the gene matches. Germline V gene lookup returns CDR1 MNHNS and CDR2 SASEGT. The CDR3 DNA sequence: TGTGCCAGCAGTGAACTGGGACAGGGTATAACTTTATCCTACAATGAGCAGTTCTTC. Translating gives CASSELGQGITLSYNEQFF.